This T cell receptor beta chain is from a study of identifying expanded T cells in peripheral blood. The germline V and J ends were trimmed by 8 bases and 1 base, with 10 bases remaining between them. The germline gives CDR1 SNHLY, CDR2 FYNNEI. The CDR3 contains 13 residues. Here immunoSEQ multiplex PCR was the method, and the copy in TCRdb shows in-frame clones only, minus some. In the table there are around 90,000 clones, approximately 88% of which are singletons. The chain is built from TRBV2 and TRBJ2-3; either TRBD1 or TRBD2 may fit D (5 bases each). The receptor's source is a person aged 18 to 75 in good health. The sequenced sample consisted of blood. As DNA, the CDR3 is TGTGCCAGCTCGACGGGGCGCACAGATACGCAGTATTTT. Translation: CASSTGRTDTQYF.